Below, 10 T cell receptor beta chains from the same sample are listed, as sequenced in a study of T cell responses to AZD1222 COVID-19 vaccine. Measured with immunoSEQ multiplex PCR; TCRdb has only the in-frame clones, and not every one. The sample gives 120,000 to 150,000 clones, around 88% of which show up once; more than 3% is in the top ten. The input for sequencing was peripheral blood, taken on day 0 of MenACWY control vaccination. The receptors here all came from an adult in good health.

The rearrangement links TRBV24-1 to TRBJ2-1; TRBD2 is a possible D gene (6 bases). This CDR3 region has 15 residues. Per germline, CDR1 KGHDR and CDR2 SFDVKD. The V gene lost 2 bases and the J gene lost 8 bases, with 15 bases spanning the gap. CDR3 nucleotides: TGTGCCACCAGTGATTCGGGACTCACCCGGGATGAGCAGTTCTTC. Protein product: CATSDSGLTRDEQFF.

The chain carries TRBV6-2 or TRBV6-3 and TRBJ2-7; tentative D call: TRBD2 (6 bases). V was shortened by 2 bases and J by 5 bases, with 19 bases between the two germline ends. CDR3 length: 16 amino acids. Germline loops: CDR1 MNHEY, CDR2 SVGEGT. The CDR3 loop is CASSYGRGRAPNEQYF. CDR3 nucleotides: TGTGCCAGCAGTTACGGACGGGGGAGAGCGCCGAACGAGCAGTACTTC.

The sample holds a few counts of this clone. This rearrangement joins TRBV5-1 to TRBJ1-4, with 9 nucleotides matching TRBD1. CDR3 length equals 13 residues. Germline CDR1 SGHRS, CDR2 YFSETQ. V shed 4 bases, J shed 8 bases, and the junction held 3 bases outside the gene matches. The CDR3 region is CASSGTGYEKLFF. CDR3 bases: TGCGCCAGCAGCGGGACAGGGTACGAAAAACTGTTTTTT.

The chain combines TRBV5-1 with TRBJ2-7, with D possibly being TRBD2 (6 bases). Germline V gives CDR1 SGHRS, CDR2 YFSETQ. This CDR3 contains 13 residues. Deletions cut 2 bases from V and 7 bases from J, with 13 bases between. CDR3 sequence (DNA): TGCGCCAGCAGCTTAACATCCGGAGGGGAGCAGTACTTC. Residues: CASSLTSGGEQYF.

The CDR3 loop is CASSLARVFLATEAFF. CDR3 in DNA: TGTGCCAGCAGCTTAGCCAGGGTGTTTTTGGCAACTGAAGCTTTCTTT. The rearrangement joins TRBV11-3 to TRBJ1-1; a possible D gene is TRBD1 (5 bases). This CDR3 comprises 16 residues. V was shortened by 1 base and J by 5 bases, with 17 bases between the two germline ends. Germline V gene sequence: CDR1 SGHNT, CDR2 YENEEA.

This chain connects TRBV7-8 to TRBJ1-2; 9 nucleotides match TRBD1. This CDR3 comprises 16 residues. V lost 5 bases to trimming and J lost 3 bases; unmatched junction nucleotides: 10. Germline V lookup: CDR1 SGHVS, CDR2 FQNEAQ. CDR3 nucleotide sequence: TGTGCCAGCAGCCGAAGACCCAGGACAGGGGACTATGGCTACACCTTC. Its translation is CASSRRPRTGDYGYTF. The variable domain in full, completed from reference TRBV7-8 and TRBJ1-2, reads GAGVSQSPRYKVAKRGQDVALRCDPISGHVSLFWYQQALGQGPEFLTYFQNEAQLDKSGLPSDRFFAERPEGSVSTLKIQRTQQEDSAVYLCASSRRPRTGDYGYTFGSGTRLTVV.

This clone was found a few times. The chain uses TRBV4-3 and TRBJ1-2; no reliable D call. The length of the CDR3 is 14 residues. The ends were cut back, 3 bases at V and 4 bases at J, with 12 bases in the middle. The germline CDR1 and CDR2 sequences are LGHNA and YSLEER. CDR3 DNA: TGCGCCAGCAGCCAGGGATCGGACCGCTATGGCTACACCTTC. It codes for CASSQGSDRYGYTF.

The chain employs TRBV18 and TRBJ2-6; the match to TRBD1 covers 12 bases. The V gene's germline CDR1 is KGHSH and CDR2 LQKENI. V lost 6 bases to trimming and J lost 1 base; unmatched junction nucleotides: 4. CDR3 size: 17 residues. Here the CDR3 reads CASSRGQGASGANVLTF. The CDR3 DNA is TGTGCCAGCTCCCGGGGACAGGGGGCATCTGGGGCCAACGTCCTGACTTTC.

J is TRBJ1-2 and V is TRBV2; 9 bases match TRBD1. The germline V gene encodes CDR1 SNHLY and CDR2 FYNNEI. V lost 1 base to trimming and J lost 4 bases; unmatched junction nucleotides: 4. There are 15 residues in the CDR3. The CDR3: CASSEGTGGLYGYTF. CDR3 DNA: TGTGCCAGCAGTGAAGGAACAGGGGGCCTCTATGGCTACACCTTC.

In DNA form, the CDR3 reads TGTGCCAGCAGCTTAGCCCACTATGGCTACACCTTC. The encoded protein is CASSLAHYGYTF. The V and J genes are TRBV7-2 and TRBJ1-2, with D hard to call. Germline lookup yields CDR1 SGHTA and CDR2 FQGNSA. The CDR3 totals 12 residues. Trimming removed 0 bases from V and 3 bases from J, with 2 bases in between.